This T cell receptor (beta chain) was sequenced during a study of blood T cell repertoires in COVID-19. At the level of the study: Sites across the United States, Italy and Spain contributed samples from acute and convalescent COVID-19. T cells, B-cell-depleted T cells, or PBMCs provided the cDNA or gDNA that served as material.

Authors' data handling: Nucleated cell number was recorded as an estimate derived from reference gene primer amplification. TCRdb keeps only in-frame clones here, not all; method: immunoSEQ multiplex PCR. For V, J and clone size, that table is used; D and trimming come from the DNA. The sample shows 350,000 to 450,000 clones, around 87% of them seen only once. The germline V and J ends were trimmed by 0 bases and 6 bases, with 4 bases remaining between them. CDR1 is SGHDT and CDR2 is YYEEEE in the germline V gene. The length of the CDR3 is 12 residues. The rearrangement uses TRBV5-6 and TRBJ2-1; D gene uncertain. The specimen sequenced was peripheral blood. This clonotype was sampled from a human donor in a cohort sampled during active COVID-19. The CDR3 is CASSLALNEQFF. The CDR3 nucleotides are TGTGCCAGCAGCTTGGCCCTCAATGAGCAGTTCTTC.